The 30 T cell receptor beta chains below all came from one sample that was sequenced in a study of blood T cell repertoires in COVID-19. Method: immunoSEQ multiplex PCR; TCRdb's copy keeps in-frame clones and lacks some. This table has approximately 70,000 clones, 76% appearing once. The sample taken for sequencing was peripheral blood. The receptors come from a man in his sixties with COVID-19, enrolled during active disease.

The chain uses TRBV7-9 and TRBJ2-3, with D unresolved. V shed 4 bases and J shed 3 bases, with 8 bases lying between them. The CDR3 runs 13 residues. The V gene's germline CDR1 is SEHNR and CDR2 FQNEAQ (reference sequence). The CDR3 DNA is TGTGCCAGCAGCTCCATGCGAACAGATACGCAGTATTTT. Translation gives CASSSMRTDTQYF. The full variable domain, with the rest looked up from reference TRBV7-9 and TRBJ2-3, is DTGVSQNPRHKITKRGQNVTFRCDPISEHNRLYWYRQTLGQGPEFLTYFQNEAQLEKSRLLSDRFSAERPKGSFSTLEIQRTEQGDSAMYLCASSSMRTDTQYFGPGTRLTVL.

This chain links TRBV28 with TRBJ2-5; no clear D. The V and J ends lost 6 bases and 5 bases respectively, with 16 bases between them. This CDR3 is 14 amino acids long. CDR1 and CDR2 from the germline V gene are MDHEN and SYDVKM. CDR3 sequence (DNA): TGTGCCAGCAGCCCCCCAGCGCGGTCGGAGACCCAGTACTTC. This gives the protein CASSPPARSETQYF.

The gene calls are TRBV6-5 and TRBJ1-5; D might be TRBD1 (6 bases). V dropped 2 bases and J dropped 6 bases, with 17 bases sitting between them. Germline assignment: CDR1 MNHEY and CDR2 SVGAGI. The CDR3 totals 16 residues. The CDR3 sequence: CASSYAGTFRGQPQHF. CDR3 DNA sequence: TGTGCCAGCAGTTACGCCGGGACATTCAGGGGTCAGCCCCAGCATTTT.

The V gene is TRBV5-1, the J gene TRBJ2-7, with D maybe TRBD1 (6 bases). The germline gives CDR1 SGHRS, CDR2 YFSETQ. The CDR3 length is 15 residues. V lost 0 bases to trimming and J lost 4 bases, with 14 bases between them. DNA for the CDR3: TGCGCCAGCAGCTTGGAACAGGGCGCTTCATACGAGCAGTACTTC. It is translated as CASSLEQGASYEQYF. The full variable domain, with the rest looked up from reference TRBV5-1 and TRBJ2-7, is KAGVTQTPRYLIKTRGQQVTLSCSPISGHRSVSWYQQTPGQGLQFLFEYFSETQRNKGNFPGRFSGRQFSNSRSEMNVSTLELGDSALYLCASSLEQGASYEQYFGPGTRLTVT.

This sequence joins TRBV28 and TRBJ2-1; the D gene is possibly TRBD1 (6 bases). The V and J ends lost 6 bases and 0 bases respectively, with 12 bases between them. Germline loops: CDR1 MDHEN, CDR2 SYDVKM. There are 15 residues in the CDR3. DNA of the CDR3: TGTGCCAGCAGGCCAAGGGGGAACTCCTACAATGAGCAGTTCTTC. Protein: CASRPRGNSYNEQFF.

This clone rates as medium-sized. The chain employs TRBV19 and TRBJ1-5; 10 nucleotides line up with TRBD1. The V segment lost 6 bases and the J segment 4 bases; nucleotides outside the gene matches: 6. CDR1 and CDR2 (germline): LNHDA, SQIVND (reference sequence). The CDR3 contains 15 residues. The CDR3 DNA sequence: TGTGCCAGTAGCCGGGACAGGGGTCAAAATCAGCCCCAGCATTTT. Its protein product is CASSRDRGQNQPQHF.

The chain combines TRBV10-1 with TRBJ2-2; D may be TRBD1 (6 bases). Germline assignment: CDR1 WNHNN and CDR2 SYGVQD (reference sequence). CDR3 length: 13 amino acids. V was pared by 6 bases and J by 7 bases, with 12 bases between. CDR3 protein: CASSSTGNGELFF. The CDR3, as DNA: TGCGCCAGCAGCAGCACAGGGAACGGGGAGCTGTTTTTT.

This chain uses TRBV6-2 or TRBV6-3 with TRBJ1-5; 10 nucleotides align to TRBD1. Germline V gene sequence: CDR1 MNHEY, CDR2 SVGEGT. Unmatched junction bases numbered 6, after V lost 6 bases and J lost 1 base. This CDR3 region has 16 residues. The CDR3 protein is CASSPRGQGSNQPQHF. CDR3 DNA: TGTGCCAGCAGCCCCAGGGGACAGGGGAGCAATCAGCCCCAGCATTTT.

The chain couples TRBV28 to TRBJ2-7, with 7 bases identical to TRBD2. With 7 bases clipped from V and 6 bases from J, the junction kept 6 bases outside the gene matches. Germline V gives CDR1 MDHEN, CDR2 SYDVKM. CDR3 length equals 12 residues. The CDR3 region has the DNA TGTGCCAGCAACCTTAGCGGGCGCGAGCAGTACTTC. Translating it yields CASNLSGREQYF.

This clone was seen only a few times. The chain has TRBV18 and TRBJ2-3; 7 bases agree with TRBD2. Losses at the gene ends were 3 bases for V and 3 bases for J; bases not matched to a gene: 6. There are 15 residues in the CDR3. Germline CDR1 KGHSH, CDR2 LQKENI. CDR3: CASSPTGGETDTQYF. CDR3 coding DNA: TGTGCCAGCTCACCGACGGGAGGCGAGACAGATACGCAGTATTTT.

The chain links TRBV6-6 to TRBJ2-3, with a weak D call TRBD1 (5 bases). Germline V gives CDR1 MNHNY, CDR2 SVGAGI (reference sequence). This CDR3 comprises 15 residues. Trimming cost V 6 bases and J 0 bases, with 13 bases left between them. CDR3 coding DNA: TGTGCCAGCAGCAGACAGTCAACTAGCACAGATACGCAGTATTTT. Amino acid sequence: CASSRQSTSTDTQYF.

V and J are TRBV10-2 and TRBJ2-3; D gene ambiguous. The CDR3 consists of 14 residues. CDR1 is WSHSY, CDR2 SAAADI, per germline. Deletions cut 0 bases from V and 2 bases from J, with 6 bases between. CDR3: CASSESGLTDTQYF. In DNA form, the CDR3 reads TGCGCCAGCAGTGAGTCTGGGCTCACAGATACGCAGTATTTT.

This clone was seen a few times. The chain uses TRBV7-2 and TRBJ1-6; a weak D match, TRBD1 (5 bases). The length of the CDR3 is 14 residues. Trimming removed 5 bases from V and 7 bases from J, with 12 bases in between. The germline CDR1 and CDR2 sequences are SGHTA and FQGNSA. Here the CDR3 reads CASSQTVSNSPLHF. The CDR3 nucleotides are TGTGCCAGCAGCCAGACAGTCTCGAATTCACCCCTCCACTTT.

This clone was observed once. The chain employs TRBV5-4 and TRBJ2-7; tentatively, D is TRBD2 (6 bases). This CDR3 is built from 14 residues. The germline gives CDR1 SGHNT, CDR2 YYREEE (reference sequence). Trimming pared 4 bases from V and 7 bases from J, leaving 18 bases between. CDR3 sequence reads: CASSQGRETGEQYF. The CDR3 DNA reads TGTGCCAGCAGCCAGGGACGGGAGACGGGGGAGCAGTACTTC.

V gene TRBV11-2 combines with J gene TRBJ1-4; TRBD1 might be the D (5 bases). Trimming shortened V by 5 bases and J by 8 bases, and 15 bases separated the two germline ends. Germline V CDR1 and CDR2: SGHAT, FQNNGV. The CDR3 spans 14 residues. This chain's CDR3 is CASSTPGKREKLFF. Here the CDR3 DNA reads TGTGCCAGCAGCACTCCAGGGAAAAGGGAAAAACTGTTTTTT.

This clone has a single count. The chain couples TRBV28 to TRBJ1-6, with D tentatively TRBD1 (6 bases). The length of the CDR3 is 13 residues. The V end lost 2 bases, the J end lost 14 bases, and 13 bases lay between the germline ends. Germline CDR1 and CDR2: MDHEN and SYDVKM. In DNA form, the CDR3 reads TGTGCCAGCAGTTTAGCAGGGGCAGGGGCCCTCCACTTT. Translation: CASSLAGAGALHF.

The V and J genes are TRBV7-3 and TRBJ2-1; D might be TRBD1 (6 bases). This CDR3 comprises 14 residues. Germline V gene lookup returns CDR1 SGHTA and CDR2 FQGTGA. Trimming took 4 bases from V and 6 from J, leaving 13 bases between them. In DNA, the CDR3 is TGTGCCAGCAGCTACAGGACAGAATCCAATGAGCAGTTCTTC. Translated: CASSYRTESNEQFF. Filled out from reference TRBV7-3 and TRBJ2-1, the complete variable domain reads GAGVSQTPSNKVTEKGKYVELRCDPISGHTALYWYRQSLGQGPEFLIYFQGTGAADDSGLPNDRFFAVRPEGSVSTLKIQRTERGDSAVYLCASSYRTESNEQFFGPGTRLTVL.

The chain has TRBV7-6 and TRBJ2-7; TRBD1 matches 8 bases. CDR1 SGHVS and CDR2 FNYEAQ come from the germline V gene. V lost 5 bases, J lost 6 bases, and 3 bases stayed unmatched. There are 12 residues in the CDR3. The CDR3 sequence is CASSRQGSEQYF. CDR3 nucleotide sequence: TGTGCCAGCAGCAGACAGGGGAGCGAGCAGTACTTC.

The chain links TRBV19 to TRBJ2-3; no firm D call. The CDR3 extends over 13 amino acids. V was clipped by 5 bases and J by 0 bases, with 6 bases between them. Germline V gene data show CDR1 as LNHDA and CDR2 as SQIVND (reference sequence). The CDR3 sequence: CASSGASTDTQYF. The CDR3 nucleotides are TGTGCCAGTAGTGGAGCGAGCACAGATACGCAGTATTTT. The full variable domain, in which reference TRBV19 and TRBJ2-3 provide the parts outside the CDR3, is DGGITQSPKYLFRKEGQNVTLSCEQNLNHDAMYWYRQDPGQGLRLIYYSQIVNDFQKGDIAEGYSVSREKKESFPLTVTSAQKNPTAFYLCASSGASTDTQYFGPGTRLTVL.

This chain links TRBV6-4 with TRBJ1-1, with TRBD1 identical over 9 bases. CDR1 and CDR2 from the germline V gene are MRHNA and SNTAGT. The CDR3 contains 15 residues. V shed 4 bases and J 5 bases; nucleotides not matched to a gene: 8. CDR3 DNA: TGTGCCAGCAGTGCCTTGGACAGGGGAAGGACTGAAGCTTTCTTT. Translating it yields CASSALDRGRTEAFF.

V usage is TRBV11-2 and J usage is TRBJ2-1, with D possibly TRBD2 on 5 matching bases. V lost 5 bases and J 1 base, leaving 15 bases between the germline ends. The CDR3 loop spans 16 amino acids. Germline loops: CDR1 SGHAT, CDR2 FQNNGV. The CDR3 reads CASSRGPGASYNEQFF. Written as DNA, the CDR3 is TGTGCCAGCAGCCGCGGGCCTGGAGCGTCCTACAATGAGCAGTTCTTC.

V and J are TRBV5-5 and TRBJ2-1; no firm D call. Germline V gives CDR1 SGHKS, CDR2 YYEKEE (reference sequence). V lost 5 bases and J 1 base, leaving 10 bases between the germline ends. This CDR3 comprises 14 residues. Here the CDR3 DNA reads TGTGCCAGCAGGACTGACTTATCCTACAATGAGCAGTTCTTC. Residues: CASRTDLSYNEQFF.

J is TRBJ2-3 and V is TRBV6-5, with TRBD2 identical over 12 bases. The CDR3 contains 14 residues. V was clipped by 6 bases and J by 5 bases; unmatched bases: 3. Germline CDR1 reads MNHEY; CDR2 reads SVGAGI. This chain's CDR3 is CASSTTSGGDTQYF. The CDR3, as DNA: TGTGCCAGCAGCACGACTAGCGGGGGAGATACGCAGTATTTT.

This clone was counted once. The V and J genes are TRBV30 and TRBJ1-1; no clear D. Germline lookup yields CDR1 GTSNPN and CDR2 SVGIG (reference sequence). This CDR3 region has 11 residues. Deletions cut 0 bases from V and 7 bases from J, with 6 bases between. For the CDR3, the DNA is TGTGCCTGGAGTGTACTCGGTGAAGCTTTCTTT. It is translated as CAWSVLGEAFF.

V and J are TRBV4-1 and TRBJ1-2; maybe TRBD1 (6 bases). The germline V and J ends were trimmed by 8 bases and 1 base, with 11 bases remaining between them. CDR1 MGHRA and CDR2 YSYEKL come from the germline V gene. CDR3 length: 13 residues. This CDR3 reads CASRDIRNYGYTF. CDR3 sequence (DNA): TGCGCCAGCCGGGACATTCGTAACTATGGCTACACCTTC.

The chain combines TRBV5-5 with TRBJ2-5; 7 nucleotides line up with TRBD2. Germline CDR1 is SGHKS and CDR2 is YYEKEE (reference sequence). The V gene end was trimmed by 4 bases and the J gene end by 3 bases; junction bases not matched to a gene: 3. This CDR3 is built from 13 residues. The CDR3 loop is CASSRTREETQYF. The CDR3 DNA reads TGTGCCAGCAGCAGGACTAGAGAAGAGACCCAGTACTTC.

The chain joins TRBV30 to TRBJ2-5, with D unclear. Trimming took off 1 base at V and 1 base at J, with 7 bases between the two ends. This CDR3 contains 13 residues. Germline-derived CDR1 and CDR2 are GTSNPN and SVGIG (reference sequence). CDR3 protein: CAWSDVSQETQYF. The CDR3 coding sequence is TGTGCCTGGAGTGATGTCAGCCAAGAGACCCAGTACTTC.

The chain combines TRBV28 with TRBJ1-3; D is perhaps TRBD1 (6 bases). Germline assignment: CDR1 MDHEN and CDR2 SYDVKM. CDR3 length: 13 residues. V was pared by 6 bases and J by 4 bases, with 10 bases between. This CDR3 is CASSTTGGNTIYF. The DNA of the CDR3 is TGTGCCAGCAGCACCACAGGGGGAAACACCATATATTTT.

This sequence joins TRBV5-4 and TRBJ2-2; D perhaps matches TRBD1 (5 bases). The CDR3 totals 16 residues. Germline loops: CDR1 SGHNT, CDR2 YYREEE (reference sequence). Trimming took 2 bases from V and 7 from J, leaving 18 bases between them. The CDR3 DNA sequence: TGTGCCAGCAGCTTTGGGTCACCACAGGATAGCGGGGAGCTGTTTTTT. It translates to CASSFGSPQDSGELFF.

This chain links TRBV30 with TRBJ2-1, with 8 bases fitting TRBD2. CDR3 length: 15 amino acids. CDR1 is GTSNPN and CDR2 is SVGIG in the germline V gene (reference sequence). The ends lost 2 bases at V and 10 bases at J; junction bases unmatched: 13. In DNA form, the CDR3 reads TGTGCCTGGAGTCCGGGGGATTCGACTAGCGAGGAGCAGTTCTTC. This gives the protein CAWSPGDSTSEEQFF.